Below, 20 T cell receptor beta chains from the same sample are listed, as sequenced in a study of breast tumors, draining lymph nodes, adjacent tissues. The lymph nodes were axillary draining lymph nodes from breast cancer patients. Via MiXCR, TCRdb re-called the multiplex PCR reads, giving one row per CDR3 protein. The sample holds over 250,000 distinct CDR3 sequences, over 25% seen once. Sequenced input: axillary lymph node tissue. All receptors derive from a female donor with breast cancer. Some clones in this sample may be carry-over from other donors' samples.

This clonotype was counted at least ten times. The V and J genes are TRBV7-3 and TRBJ1-6; maybe TRBD1 (6 bases). Between the trimmed V and J ends, which lost 0 bases and 6 bases, there was a span of 12 bases. The CDR3 covers 16 residues. CDR1 is SGHTA and CDR2 is FQGTGA in the germline V gene. The CDR3 spells CASSLTSTGTNSPLHF. The CDR3 DNA sequence: TGTGCCAGCAGCTTAACGAGTACAGGGACTAATTCACCCCTCCACTTT.

The rearrangement links TRBV5-1 to TRBJ2-5, with no clear D. V lost 4 bases, J lost 1 base, and 11 bases lay in between. This CDR3 has 14 residues. Per germline, CDR1 SGHRS and CDR2 YFSETQ. The CDR3 coding sequence is TGCGCCAGCAGCGCCTCATCTGCCCAAGAGACCCAGTACTTC. The encoded protein is CASSASSAQETQYF.

The chain links TRBV11-3 to TRBJ2-4; possible D gene TRBD2, 6 bases. The ends were cut back, 5 bases at V and 8 bases at J, with 16 bases in the middle. Germline CDR1 and CDR2: SGHNT and YENEEA. This CDR3 has 14 residues. The CDR3 reads CASSPMAGTDIQYF. The CDR3 DNA reads TGTGCCAGCAGCCCTATGGCGGGAACAGACATTCAGTACTTC.

Remarks on this clonotype: Here the CDR3 omits its conserved ending phenylalanine or tryptophan, so a read error is the likely source. It is unclear where the CDR3 begins or ends on the DNA, so no DNA is shown, and the CDR3 is as TCRdb lists it. The CDR3 sequence is CASSLDRGTANY. The rearrangement uses TRBV7-2 and TRBJ1-1; whether TRBD1, the table's D call, matches the DNA was not checked. A total of 12 residues make up the CDR3, ends included. Per the germline V gene, CDR1 is SGHTA and CDR2 is FQGNSA.

In its sample, this clonotype was seen many times. CDR3 protein: CASRARSTGTGYHGYTF. CDR3 coding DNA: TGTGCCAGCAGAGCCCGATCGACCGGGACAGGGTATCATGGCTACACCTTC. The chain recombines TRBV5-4 with TRBJ1-2, with 9 bases aligning to TRBD1. This CDR3 contains 17 residues. Looked up from germline, CDR1 is SGHNT and CDR2 is YYREEE (reference sequence). The trim removed 5 bases at V and 6 bases at J, leaving 17 bases unmatched.

The J gene is TRBJ1-5, the V gene TRBV11-2; TRBD1 aligns across 8 bases. Germline V gene sequence: CDR1 SGHAT, CDR2 FQNNGV. This CDR3 region has 15 residues. Germline trimming cut 3 bases from V and 4 bases from J; bases unmatched to any gene: 5. The CDR3 bases are TGTGCCAGCAGCTTCGGACAGGGACGAAATCAGCCCCAGCATTTT. This codes for CASSFGQGRNQPQHF.

This clonotype was counted only a few times. The chain employs TRBV3-1 and TRBJ2-2; TRBD1 agrees at 8 bases. Germline V gives CDR1 LGHDT, CDR2 YNNKEL (reference sequence). With 2 bases clipped from V and 4 bases from J, the junction kept 6 bases outside the gene matches. The CDR3 extends over 16 amino acids. The CDR3 protein is CASSQHQGAATGELFF. The CDR3, as DNA: TGTGCCAGCAGCCAACATCAGGGGGCTGCCACCGGGGAGCTGTTTTTT.

This clonotype has at least ten counts. This sequence joins TRBV19 and TRBJ1-2; D is uncertain. CDR3 size: 14 residues. Trimming pared 1 base from V and 1 base from J, leaving 7 bases between. Germline V CDR1 and CDR2: LNHDA, SQIVND (reference sequence). In nucleotides, the CDR3 is TGTGCCAGTAGTATAGCTCAGATTAACTATGGCTACACCTTC. Translating gives CASSIAQINYGYTF.

This clonotype was recorded many times. V usage is TRBV9 and J usage is TRBJ2-1; 7 nucleotides line up with TRBD2. The CDR3 loop spans 17 amino acids. Germline CDR1 SGDLS, CDR2 YYNGEE. Trimming removed 0 bases from V and 0 bases from J; junction bases left unmatched: 6. CDR3 residues: CASSVVAGVSSYNEQFF. In nucleotides, the CDR3 is TGTGCCAGCAGCGTAGTGGCGGGAGTAAGCTCCTACAATGAGCAGTTCTTC.

Here the CDR3 reads CASSQARGQETQYF. The CDR3, as DNA: TGTGCCAGCAGCCAAGCGAGGGGTCAAGAGACCCAGTACTTC. The chain is built from TRBV3-1 and TRBJ2-5, with D perhaps given as TRBD1 or TRBD2 (5 bases each). Per the germline V gene, CDR1 is LGHDT and CDR2 is YNNKEL (reference sequence). This CDR3 is 14 amino acids long. V lost 1 base and J lost 2, with 8 bases in between.

This clonotype was counted many times. A read error may produce the germline difference seen at one junction end. This sequence joins TRBV5-1 and TRBJ2-6; D call uncertain. The V gene's germline CDR1 is SGHRS and CDR2 YFSETQ. This CDR3 has 14 amino acids. As DNA, the CDR3 is TGTGCCAGCAGCTTAGGATCTGGGGCCAACGTCCTGACTTTC. Protein sequence: CASSLGSGANVLTF.

This clonotype was counted many times. The rearrangement joins TRBV19 to TRBJ1-5; D possibly corresponds to TRBD1 (5 bases). Deletions cut 0 bases from V and 9 bases from J, with 12 bases between. The CDR3 totals 14 residues. Germline CDR1 reads LNHDA; CDR2 reads SQIVND (reference sequence). In DNA, the CDR3 is TGTGCCAGTAGTATAGATCTGGGGCAGAGGCCCCAGCATTTT. Its protein is CASSIDLGQRPQHF.

This clonotype has at least ten counts. V usage is TRBV12-3 or TRBV12-4 and J usage is TRBJ1-2; the match to TRBD1 covers 12 bases. The V gene end was trimmed by 6 bases and the J gene end by 7 bases; junction bases not matched to a gene: 9. This CDR3 spans 15 amino acids. The CDR3 coding sequence is TGTGCCAGCAGGCGGGACAGGGGGCGCCGGGGTGGCTACACCTTC. Its protein product is CASRRDRGRRGGYTF.

Points on this clonotype: A read error may account for a junction end that differs from germline. V is TRBV20-1 and J is TRBJ2-7; D is possibly TRBD1 (5 bases). The CDR3 is made up of 14 amino acids. From germline, CDR1 is DFQATT and CDR2 SNEGSKA (reference sequence). CDR3 in amino acids: CSARDERQIYEQYF. In DNA, the CDR3 is TGCAGCGCTAGAGATGAGAGACAGATCTACGAGCAGTACTTC.

This clonotype has at least ten counts. The chain recombines TRBV4-1 with TRBJ2-3; possible D gene TRBD2, 6 bases. CDR1 MGHRA and CDR2 YSYEKL come from the germline V gene. Trimming removed 2 bases at V and 4 bases at J, with 10 bases between. The CDR3 loop spans 14 amino acids. In DNA form, the CDR3 reads TGCGCCAGCAGCCAATTTGGAGGGGCAGATACGCAGTATTTT. Encoded protein: CASSQFGGADTQYF.

V usage is TRBV6-5 and J usage is TRBJ2-2; D is uncertain. The ends were cut back, 0 bases at V and 4 bases at J, with 9 bases in the middle. The germline gives CDR1 MNHEY, CDR2 SVGAGI. The CDR3 is 15 amino acids. CDR3 in DNA: TGTGCCAGCAGTTACTCGGTCGGATTCACCGGGGAGCTGTTTTTT. It codes for CASSYSVGFTGELFF.

This clonotype was recorded a few times. This sequence may be a read error, since a much larger clone differs from it by one base. V and J are TRBV5-5 and TRBJ1-2; D uncertain. Trimming stripped 0 bases from V and 4 bases from J, with 7 bases between. Germline values: CDR1 SGHKS, CDR2 YYEKEE (reference sequence). The CDR3 loop spans 13 amino acids. CDR3 nucleotide sequence: TGTGCCAGCAGCTTGGATCTAACCTATGGCTACACCTTC. Translation: CASSLDLTYGYTF.

This clonotype was counted once. The chain carries TRBV29-1 and TRBJ1-5; 7 bases fit TRBD1. This CDR3 region has 14 residues. The V segment lost 4 bases and the J segment 6 bases; nucleotides outside the gene matches: 9. Germline CDR1 is SQVTM and CDR2 is ANQGSEA. The CDR3 here is CSVGRGGAGQPQHF. The CDR3 nucleotides read TGCAGCGTTGGAAGAGGGGGCGCCGGTCAGCCCCAGCATTTT.

About this clonotype: It may be a read error: a sequence one base away is much more abundant. This chain connects TRBV10-3 to TRBJ2-3; D remains unclear. Germline-derived CDR1 and CDR2 are ENHRY and SYGVKD. The CDR3 length is 15 residues. This CDR3 reads CATATGQASTDTHYF. Here the CDR3 DNA reads TGTGCCACCGCTACCGGGCAGGCTAGTACAGATACGCACTATTTT.

This clonotype was seen many times. This sequence joins TRBV6-5 and TRBJ1-2; possible D gene TRBD1, 5 bases. This CDR3 contains 14 residues. With 4 bases removed from V and 8 bases from J, the gap between germline ends came to 17 bases. In germline, CDR1 is MNHEY, CDR2 SVGAGI. This CDR3 is CASSSLGTGEGYTF. The CDR3 DNA is TGTGCCAGCAGTTCCTTGGGCACGGGGGAAGGCTACACCTTC.